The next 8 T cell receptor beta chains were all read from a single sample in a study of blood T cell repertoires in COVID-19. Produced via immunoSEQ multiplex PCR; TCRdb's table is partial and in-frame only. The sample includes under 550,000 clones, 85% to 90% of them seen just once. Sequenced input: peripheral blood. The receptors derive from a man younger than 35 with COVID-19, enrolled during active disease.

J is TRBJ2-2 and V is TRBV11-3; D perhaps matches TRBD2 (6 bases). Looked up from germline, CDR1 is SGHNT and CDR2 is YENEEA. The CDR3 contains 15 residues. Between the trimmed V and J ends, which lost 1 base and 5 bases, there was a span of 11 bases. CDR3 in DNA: TGTGCCAGCAGCTTAGGACGGGGGAGGACCGGGGAGCTGTTTTTT. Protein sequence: CASSLGRGRTGELFF. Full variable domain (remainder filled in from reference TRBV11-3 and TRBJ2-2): EAGVVQSPRYKIIEKKQPVAFWCNPISGHNTLYWYLQNLGQGPELLIRYENEEAVDDSQLPKDRFSAERLKGVDSTLKIQPAELGDSAVYLCASSLGRGRTGELFFGEGSRLTVL.

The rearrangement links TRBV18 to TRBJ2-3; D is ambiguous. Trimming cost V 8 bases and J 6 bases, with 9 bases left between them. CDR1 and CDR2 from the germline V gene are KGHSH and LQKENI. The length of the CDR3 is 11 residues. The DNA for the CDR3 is TGTGCCAGCCAGACTGAGGATACGCAGTATTTT. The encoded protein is CASQTEDTQYF.

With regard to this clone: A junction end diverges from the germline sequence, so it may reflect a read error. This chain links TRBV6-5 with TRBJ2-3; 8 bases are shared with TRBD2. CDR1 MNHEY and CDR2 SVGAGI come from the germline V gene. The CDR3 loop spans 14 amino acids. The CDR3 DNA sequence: TGTGCCGGCAGTACCCGGGGGGGAGGGGATACGCAGTATTTT. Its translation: CAGSTRGGGDTQYF.

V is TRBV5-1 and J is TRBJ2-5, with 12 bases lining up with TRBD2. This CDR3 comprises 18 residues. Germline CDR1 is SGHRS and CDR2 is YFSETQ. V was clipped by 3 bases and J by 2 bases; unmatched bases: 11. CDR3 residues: CASSSEGLAGLTQETQYF. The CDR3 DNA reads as TGCGCCAGCAGCTCGGAAGGACTAGCGGGGCTAACACAAGAGACCCAGTACTTC.

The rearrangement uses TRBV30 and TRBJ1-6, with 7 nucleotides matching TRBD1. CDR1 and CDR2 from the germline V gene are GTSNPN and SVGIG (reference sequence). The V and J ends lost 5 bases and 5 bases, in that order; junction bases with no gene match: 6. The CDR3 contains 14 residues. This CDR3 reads CAWSRDSNNSPLHF. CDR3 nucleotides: TGTGCCTGGTCCCGGGACAGCAATAATTCACCCCTCCACTTT.

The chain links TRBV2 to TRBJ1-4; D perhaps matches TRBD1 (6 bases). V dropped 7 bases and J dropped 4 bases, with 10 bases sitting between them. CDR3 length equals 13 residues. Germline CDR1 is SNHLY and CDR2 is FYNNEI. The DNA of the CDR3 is TGTGCCAGCAATCGACAGGTTAATGAAAAACTGTTTTTT. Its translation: CASNRQVNEKLFF. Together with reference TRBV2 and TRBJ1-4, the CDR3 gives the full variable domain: EPEVTQTPSHQVTQMGQEVILRCVPISNHLYFYWYRQILGQKVEFLVSFYNNEISEKSEIFDDQFSVERPDGSNFTLKIRSTKLEDSAMYFCASNRQVNEKLFFGSGTQLSVL.

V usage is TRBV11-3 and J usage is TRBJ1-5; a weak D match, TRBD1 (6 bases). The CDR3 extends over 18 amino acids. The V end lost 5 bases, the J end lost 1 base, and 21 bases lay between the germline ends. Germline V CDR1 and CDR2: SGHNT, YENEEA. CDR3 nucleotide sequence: TGTGCCAGCAGCCCCCGGGGGGGCTCAAGGGAAAGCAATCAGCCCCAGCATTTT. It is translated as CASSPRGGSRESNQPQHF.

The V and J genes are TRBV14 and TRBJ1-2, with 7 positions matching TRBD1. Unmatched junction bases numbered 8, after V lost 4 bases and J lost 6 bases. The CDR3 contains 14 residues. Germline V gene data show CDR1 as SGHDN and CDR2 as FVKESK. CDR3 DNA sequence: TGTGCCAGCAGCCTGACAGGGATGCGGGATGGCTACACCTTC. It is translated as CASSLTGMRDGYTF.